The T cell receptor (beta chain) under discussion was sequenced for a study of cytomegalovirus exposure and HLA in healthy donors. V lost 3 bases and J 0 bases, leaving 6 bases between the germline ends. This CDR3 has 14 amino acids. CDR1 is MGHDK, CDR2 SYGVNS, per germline. Data came from immunoSEQ multiplex PCR; TCRdb stores just in-frame clones and leaves some out. The data contain about 250,000 clones, more than 85% of them singletons. The V gene is TRBV25-1, the J gene TRBJ2-4; no clear D. The receptor was isolated from a man between 18 and 29 years old in good health and CMV-seropositive. Source material: PBMCs. CDR3 bases: TGTGCCAGCAGTGACCGAATAGCCAAAAACATTCAGTACTTC. As protein: CASSDRIAKNIQYF.